These T cell receptor beta chains were read from a single sample in a study of blood T cell repertoires in COVID-19. The protocol was immunoSEQ multiplex PCR, while the TCRdb copy is restricted to in-frame clones and leaves out a portion. The sample includes more than 150,000 clones, roughly 84% seen only once; the top ten take 2.5% to 3%. Material: peripheral blood. The receptors were sampled from a woman in her sixties or seventies with acute or convalescent COVID-19. The CDR3 runs from the conserved cysteine through the conserved F or W. The D gene is left open where the match is weak. The size field is filled for only some rows; it gives once, few, many or a size class.

v_call	d_call	j_call	clone_size	cdr3_aa	cdr3_nt
TRBV4-2	TRBD1	TRBJ1-2	once	CASSQLLGRTGGEGVYGYTF	TGTGCCAGCAGCCAACTATTGGGGAGGACAGGGGGAGAAGGAGTCTATGGCTACACCTTC
TRBV7-2	.	TRBJ2-5	.	CASSFQPTTGYQETQYF	TGTGCCAGCAGCTTCCAACCGACGACGGGATACCAAGAGACCCAGTACTTC
TRBV27	.	TRBJ1-1	.	CASRLGHAGREAFF	TGTGCCAGCAGGCTTGGGCACGCGGGCCGTGAAGCTTTCTTT
TRBV5-6	TRBD1	TRBJ1-2	.	CASSPRDRYVVVYGYTF	TGTGCCAGCAGCCCGAGGGACAGATACGTGGTGGTATATGGCTACACCTTC
TRBV7-2	.	TRBJ1-3	few	CASSSKHSRVSGNTIYF	TGTGCCAGCAGCTCGAAGCATTCTAGAGTCTCTGGAAACACCATATATTTT
TRBV28	TRBD1	TRBJ2-7	.	CASEAGTLPGGQYF	TGTGCCAGCGAGGCCGGGACACTCCCAGGGGGGCAGTACTTC
TRBV7-9	.	TRBJ1-3	.	CASSSTGSGNTIYF	TGTGCCAGCAGCTCAACAGGGTCTGGAAACACCATATATTTT
TRBV6-1	.	TRBJ2-4	.	CASSEVWGDIQYF	TGTGCCAGCAGTGAAGTTTGGGGGGACATTCAGTACTTC
TRBV7-9	TRBD1	TRBJ1-4	.	CASSFGQGNEKLFF	TGTGCCAGCAGCTTCGGACAGGGTAATGAAAAACTGTTTTTT
TRBV28	TRBD1	TRBJ1-2	.	CASSPGDRGFYGYTF	TGTGCCAGCAGCCCGGGGGACAGAGGGTTCTATGGCTACACCTTC
TRBV7-9	.	TRBJ2-7	.	CASSLKAPEQYF	TGTGCCAGCAGCCTGAAAGCCCCGGAGCAGTACTTC
TRBV7-3	.	TRBJ2-6	few	CASSLTWASANVLTF	TGTGCCAGCAGCTTGACCTGGGCTTCGGCCAACGTCCTGACTTTC
TRBV6-5	TRBD1	TRBJ2-7	once	CASSYHRTGYEQYF	TGTGCCAGCAGCTACCACCGGACAGGCTACGAGCAGTACTTC
TRBV29-1	TRBD1	TRBJ2-1	.	CSGRDRDLNEQFF	TGCAGCGGCCGGGACAGGGATCTGAATGAGCAGTTCTTC
TRBV4-1	.	TRBJ2-7	.	CASSQGTEPYEQYF	TGCGCCAGCAGCCAAGGGACAGAACCCTACGAGCAGTACTTC
TRBV6-5	TRBD2	TRBJ2-1	.	CASSYEWGGYNEQFF	TGTGCCAGCAGTTACGAGTGGGGGGGTTACAATGAGCAGTTCTTC
TRBV14	TRBD1	TRBJ2-7	.	CASSQVRDSYEQYF	TGTGCCAGCAGCCAAGTGAGGGACAGCTACGAGCAGTACTTC
TRBV4-1	.	TRBJ2-2	once	CASSREGASRNTGELFF	TGCGCCAGCAGCCGGGAAGGCGCTAGCAGAAACACCGGGGAGCTGTTTTTT
TRBV4-3	.	TRBJ2-1	once	CASSQDPGSYNEQFF	TGCGCCAGCAGCCAAGACCCAGGGTCCTACAATGAGCAGTTCTTC
TRBV7-2	.	TRBJ1-5	.	CASSEGSGGNQPQHF	TGTGCCAGCAGCGAGGGATCCGGGGGCAATCAGCCCCAGCATTTT
TRBV5-5	TRBD1	TRBJ1-1	.	CASSLVPGQGAVSEAFF	TGTGCCAGCAGCCTTGTCCCGGGACAGGGAGCGGTTTCTGAAGCTTTCTTT
TRBV4-3	TRBD2	TRBJ2-1	.	CASSQDPRAGGLYNEQFF	TGCGCCAGCAGCCAAGATCCCAGGGCGGGGGGGCTCTACAATGAGCAGTTCTTC
TRBV7-2	.	TRBJ1-5	.	CASSLGGLGQPQHF	TGTGCCAGCAGCCTGGGGGGTTTGGGTCAGCCCCAGCATTTT
TRBV6-6	.	TRBJ1-5	few	CASSPRGRAQHF	TGTGCCAGCAGCCCCAGGGGTAGAGCCCAGCATTTT
TRBV5-1	.	TRBJ1-4	.	CASSLANYGEKLFF	TGCGCCAGCAGCTTGGCCAACTACGGGGAAAAACTGTTTTTT
TRBV2	TRBD1	TRBJ1-1	.	CASRNRGGTEAFF	TGTGCCAGCAGAAACAGGGGGGGAACTGAAGCTTTCTTT
TRBV11-2	TRBD1	TRBJ1-2	few	CASSLEPGTVYGYTF	TGTGCCAGCAGCTTGGAACCCGGGACAGTCTATGGCTACACCTTC
TRBV12-3/TRBV12-4	.	TRBJ1-2	few	CASSSPVGDGYTF	TGTGCCAGCAGTTCTCCCGTAGGGGATGGCTACACCTTC
TRBV6-6	TRBD1	TRBJ1-2	.	CASRGTGLNYGYTF	TGTGCCAGCAGGGGGACAGGGCTTAACTATGGCTACACCTTC
TRBV3-1/TRBV3-2	.	TRBJ2-3	.	CASTSTDTQYF	TGTGCCAGCACCTCCACAGATACGCAGTATTTT
TRBV6-1	.	TRBJ1-1	.	CASSEETRGTEAFF	TGTGCCAGCAGTGAGGAAACAAGGGGCACTGAAGCTTTCTTT
TRBV7-2	TRBD1	TRBJ2-4	.	CASSFRRGQGIQYF	TGTGCCAGCAGCTTCCGCCGTGGACAGGGCATTCAGTACTTC
TRBV30	TRBD1	TRBJ2-5	.	CAWTGNRGETQYF	TGTGCCTGGACTGGCAACAGGGGAGAGACCCAGTACTTC
TRBV14	.	TRBJ1-1	.	CASSPTGIGRGNRAFF	TGTGCCAGCAGCCCGACCGGCATCGGGAGGGGTAATAGAGCTTTCTTT
TRBV5-1	.	TRBJ1-6	.	CASAERGNKNSPLHF	TGCGCCAGCGCTGAGCGGGGGAACAAGAATTCACCCCTCCACTTT
TRBV6-5	TRBD1	TRBJ1-1	.	CASIPGTGATEAFF	TGTGCCAGCATCCCCGGGACAGGGGCCACTGAAGCTTTCTTT
TRBV6-5	TRBD1	TRBJ2-3	.	CASRQTGGGTDTQYF	TGTGCCAGCAGACAGACAGGGGGCGGCACAGATACGCAGTATTTT
TRBV5-4	.	TRBJ1-4	once	CASSSQVDREKLFF	TGTGCCAGCAGCTCGCAGGTCGACCGGGAAAAACTGTTTTTT
TRBV6-5	.	TRBJ1-1	.	CASSYGRNTEAFF	TGTGCCAGCAGTTACGGGAGGAACACTGAAGCTTTCTTT
TRBV18	.	TRBJ1-1	few	CASSRSFGGEAFF	TGTGCCAGCTCACGATCGTTCGGGGGTGAAGCTTTCTTT